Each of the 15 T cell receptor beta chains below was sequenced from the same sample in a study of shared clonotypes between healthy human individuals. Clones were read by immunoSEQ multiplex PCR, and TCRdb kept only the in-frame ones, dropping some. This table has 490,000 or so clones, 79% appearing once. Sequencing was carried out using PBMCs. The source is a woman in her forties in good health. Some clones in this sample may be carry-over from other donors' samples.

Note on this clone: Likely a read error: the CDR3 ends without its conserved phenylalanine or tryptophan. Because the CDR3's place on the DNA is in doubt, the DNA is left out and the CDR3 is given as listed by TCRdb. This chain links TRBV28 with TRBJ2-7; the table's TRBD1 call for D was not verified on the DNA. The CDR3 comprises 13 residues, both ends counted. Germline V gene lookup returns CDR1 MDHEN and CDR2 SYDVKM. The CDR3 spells CASSSGGPGSLPS.

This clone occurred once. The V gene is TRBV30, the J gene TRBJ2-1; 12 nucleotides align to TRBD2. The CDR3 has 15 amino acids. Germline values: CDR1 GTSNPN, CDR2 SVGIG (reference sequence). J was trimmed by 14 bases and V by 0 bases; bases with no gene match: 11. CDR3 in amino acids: CAWSVLGLAGGLEFF. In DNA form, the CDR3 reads TGTGCCTGGAGTGTACTAGGGCTAGCGGGAGGGCTGGAGTTCTTC.

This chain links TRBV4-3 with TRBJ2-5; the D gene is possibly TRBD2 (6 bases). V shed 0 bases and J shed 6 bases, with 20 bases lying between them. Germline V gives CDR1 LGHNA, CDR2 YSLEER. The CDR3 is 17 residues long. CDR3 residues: CASSQDLRSSGVQTQYF. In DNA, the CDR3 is TGCGCCAGCAGCCAAGACCTTAGATCCTCGGGGGTCCAGACCCAGTACTTC.

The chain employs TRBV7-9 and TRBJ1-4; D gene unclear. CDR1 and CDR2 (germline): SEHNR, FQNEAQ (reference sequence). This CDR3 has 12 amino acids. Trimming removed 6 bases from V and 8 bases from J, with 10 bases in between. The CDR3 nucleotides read TGTGCCAGCAGAATCAACGAAGAAAAACTGTTTTTT. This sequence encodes CASRINEEKLFF. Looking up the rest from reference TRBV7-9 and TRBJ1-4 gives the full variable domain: DTGVSQNPRHKITKRGQNVTFRCDPISEHNRLYWYRQTLGQGPEFLTYFQNEAQLEKSRLLSDRFSAERPKGSFSTLEIQRTEQGDSAMYLCASRINEEKLFFGSGTQLSVL.

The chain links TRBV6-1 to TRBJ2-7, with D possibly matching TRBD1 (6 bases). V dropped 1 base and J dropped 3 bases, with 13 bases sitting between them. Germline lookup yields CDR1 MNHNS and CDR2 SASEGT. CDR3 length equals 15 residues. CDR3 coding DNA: TGTGCCAGCAGTGAAGGGACAGTCACTCGCTACGAGCAGTACTTC. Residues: CASSEGTVTRYEQYF.

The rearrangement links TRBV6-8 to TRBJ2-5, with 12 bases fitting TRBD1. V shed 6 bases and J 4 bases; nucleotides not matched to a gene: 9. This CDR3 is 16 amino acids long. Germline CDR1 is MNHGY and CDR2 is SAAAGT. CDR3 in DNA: TGTGCCAGCAGCCACTTTCCGGGACAGGGGGCAGAGACCCAGTACTTC. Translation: CASSHFPGQGAETQYF.

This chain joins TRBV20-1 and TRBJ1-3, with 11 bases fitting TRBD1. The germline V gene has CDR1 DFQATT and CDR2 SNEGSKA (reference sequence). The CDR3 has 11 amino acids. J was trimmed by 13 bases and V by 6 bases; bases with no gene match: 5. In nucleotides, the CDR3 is TGCAGTGCGGCGGGACAGGGGGGAATATATTTT. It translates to CSAAGQGGIYF.

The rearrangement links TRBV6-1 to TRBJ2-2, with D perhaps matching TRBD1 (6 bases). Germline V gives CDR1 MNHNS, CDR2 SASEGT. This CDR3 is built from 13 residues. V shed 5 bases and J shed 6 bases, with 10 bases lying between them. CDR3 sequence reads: CASSSQGAGELFF. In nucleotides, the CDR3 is TGTGCCAGCAGTTCACAGGGTGCCGGGGAGCTGTTTTTT.

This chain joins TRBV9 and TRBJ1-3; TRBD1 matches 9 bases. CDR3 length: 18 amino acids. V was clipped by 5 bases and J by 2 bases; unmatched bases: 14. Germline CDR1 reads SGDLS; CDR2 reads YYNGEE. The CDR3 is CASSLAPGTGLAGNTIYF. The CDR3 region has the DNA TGTGCCAGCAGTTTAGCCCCCGGGACAGGGCTTGCTGGAAACACCATATATTTT.

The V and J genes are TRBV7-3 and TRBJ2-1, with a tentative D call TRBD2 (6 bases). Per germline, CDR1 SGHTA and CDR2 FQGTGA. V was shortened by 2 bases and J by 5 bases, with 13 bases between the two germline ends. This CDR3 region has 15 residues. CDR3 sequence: CASSLYGSRDNEQFF. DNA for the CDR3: TGTGCCAGCAGCTTATACGGGAGTCGGGACAATGAGCAGTTCTTC.

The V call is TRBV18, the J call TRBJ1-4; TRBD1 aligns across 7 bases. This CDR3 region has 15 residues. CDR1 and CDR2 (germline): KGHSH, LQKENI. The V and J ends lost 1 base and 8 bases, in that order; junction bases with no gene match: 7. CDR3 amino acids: CASSPRQGGGEKLFF. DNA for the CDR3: TGTGCCAGCTCACCACGACAGGGTGGGGGCGAAAAACTGTTTTTT.

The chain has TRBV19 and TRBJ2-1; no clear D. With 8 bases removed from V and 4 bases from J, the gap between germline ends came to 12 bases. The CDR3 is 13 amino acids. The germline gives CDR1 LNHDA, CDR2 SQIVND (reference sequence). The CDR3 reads CASWAEGYNEQFF. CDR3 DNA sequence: TGTGCCAGTTGGGCAGAAGGGTACAATGAGCAGTTCTTC. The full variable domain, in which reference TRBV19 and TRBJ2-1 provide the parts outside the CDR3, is DGGITQSPKYLFRKEGQNVTLSCEQNLNHDAMYWYRQDPGQGLRLIYYSQIVNDFQKGDIAEGYSVSREKKESFPLTVTSAQKNPTAFYLCASWAEGYNEQFFGPGTRLTVL.

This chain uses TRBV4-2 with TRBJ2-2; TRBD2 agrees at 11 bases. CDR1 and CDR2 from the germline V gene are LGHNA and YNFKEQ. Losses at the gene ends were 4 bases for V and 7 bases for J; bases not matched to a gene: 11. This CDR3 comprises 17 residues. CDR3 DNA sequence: TGTGCCAGCAGCCCCCTAGCGGGAGGCCCCGGGGGCGGGGAGCTGTTTTTT. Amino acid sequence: CASSPLAGGPGGGELFF.

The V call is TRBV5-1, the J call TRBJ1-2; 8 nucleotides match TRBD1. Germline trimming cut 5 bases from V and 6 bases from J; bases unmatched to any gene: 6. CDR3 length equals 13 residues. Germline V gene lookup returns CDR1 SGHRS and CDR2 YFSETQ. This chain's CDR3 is CASRRGTGNGYTF. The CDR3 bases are TGCGCCAGCAGAAGAGGGACAGGCAATGGCTACACCTTC.

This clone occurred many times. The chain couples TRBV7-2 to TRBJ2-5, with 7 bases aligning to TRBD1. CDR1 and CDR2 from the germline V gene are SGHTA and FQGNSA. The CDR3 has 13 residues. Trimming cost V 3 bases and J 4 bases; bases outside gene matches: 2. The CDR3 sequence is CASSLDRSETQYF. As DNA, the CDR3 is TGTGCCAGCAGCTTGGACAGGTCAGAGACCCAGTACTTC.